These 9 T cell receptor beta chains were sequenced from one sample in a study of T cell responses to AZD1222 COVID-19 vaccine. The repertoire was sequenced with immunoSEQ multiplex PCR; TCRdb's copy has only in-frame clones and lacks some. The sample has about 150,000 clones, roughly 86% seen once; the top ten hold about 4.9%. The source material was peripheral blood, sampled 28 days after the second AZD1222 dose. The source of these receptors is an adult who received the AZD1222 COVID-19 vaccine.

V gene TRBV7-2 combines with J gene TRBJ1-1; D is unresolved. CDR1 is SGHTA, CDR2 FQGNSA, per germline. The CDR3 consists of 12 residues. Trimming removed 2 bases at V and 6 bases at J, with 7 bases between. The CDR3 nucleotides read TGTGCCAGCAGCTTAATTGCCGCTGAAGCTTTCTTT. Amino acid sequence: CASSLIAAEAFF.

This sequence joins TRBV6-4 and TRBJ1-5; 7 positions match TRBD1. Trimming took 5 bases from V and 6 from J; bases not matched to a gene: 7. The CDR3 has 14 amino acids. Germline-derived CDR1 and CDR2 are MRHNA and SNTAGT. For the CDR3, the DNA is TGTGCCAGCAGTCACAGGGGAGAGGTTCAGCCCCAGCATTTT. It specifies CASSHRGEVQPQHF.

The chain links TRBV7-2 to TRBJ2-5, with no clear D. Trimming removed 7 bases at V and 0 bases at J, with 6 bases between. Per the germline V gene, CDR1 is SGHTA and CDR2 is FQGNSA. The CDR3 is made up of 12 amino acids. The CDR3: CASILNQETQYF. The CDR3 DNA reads as TGTGCCAGCATCCTTAACCAAGAGACCCAGTACTTC. Filled out from reference TRBV7-2 and TRBJ2-5, the complete variable domain reads GAGVSQSPSNKVTEKGKDVELRCDPISGHTALYWYRQSLGQGLEFLIYFQGNSAPDKSGLPSDRFSAERTGGSVSTLTIQRTQQEDSAVYLCASILNQETQYFGPGTRLLVL.

This chain joins TRBV29-1 and TRBJ1-5; no clear D gene. Germline V gene lookup returns CDR1 SQVTM and CDR2 ANQGSEA. The CDR3 covers 15 residues. Between the trimmed V and J ends, which lost 4 bases and 0 bases, there was a span of 13 bases. CDR3 DNA sequence: TGCAGCGTTGCAACAGACTATTATAGCAATCAGCCCCAGCATTTT. Residues: CSVATDYYSNQPQHF.

Ten or more counts support this clone. This chain uses TRBV2 with TRBJ1-6; unclear D gene. The germline V and J ends were trimmed by 8 bases and 8 bases, with 13 bases remaining between them. This CDR3 contains 13 residues. Germline-derived CDR1 and CDR2 are SNHLY and FYNNEI. This chain's CDR3 is CASHSSPYSPLHF. The CDR3 region has the DNA TGTGCCAGCCACAGTTCCCCTTATTCACCCCTCCACTTT.

This sequence joins TRBV5-1 and TRBJ2-7; 11 positions match TRBD2. The CDR3 has 16 amino acids. Trimming took 0 bases from V and 5 from J; bases not matched to a gene: 7. The germline CDR1 and CDR2 sequences are SGHRS and YFSETQ. CDR3 sequence (DNA): TGCGCCAGCAGCTTGGAGGCTCTAGCGGGAGGCGACGAGCAGTACTTC. Amino acid sequence: CASSLEALAGGDEQYF.

This chain links TRBV18 with TRBJ1-4, with 11 nucleotides matching TRBD1. Trimming at V came to 3 bases and at J to 0 bases, leaving 6 bases not matched to a gene. This CDR3 region has 18 residues. Looked up from germline, CDR1 is KGHSH and CDR2 is LQKENI. CDR3 region: CASSPRTGGFSTNEKLFF. The CDR3 DNA reads as TGTGCCAGCTCACCGAGGACAGGGGGCTTCTCAACTAATGAAAAACTGTTTTTT.

The gene calls are TRBV27 and TRBJ1-2; possibly TRBD1 for D (5 bases). Looked up from germline, CDR1 is MNHEY and CDR2 is SMNVEV (reference sequence). The ends were cut back, 3 bases at V and 4 bases at J, with 12 bases in the middle. CDR3 length: 14 residues. CDR3 loop: CASSFGAGSYGYTF. The CDR3 DNA is TGTGCCAGCAGTTTTGGTGCAGGGAGCTATGGCTACACCTTC.

This clone came up a few times. The chain links TRBV4-2 to TRBJ1-4; tentative D call: TRBD1 (5 bases). V lost 2 bases to trimming and J lost 5 bases, with 12 bases between them. The CDR3 is 15 amino acids. The germline V gene has CDR1 LGHNA and CDR2 YNFKEQ. The CDR3 reads CASSQPGVLNEKLFF. CDR3 bases: TGTGCCAGCAGCCAACCGGGGGTTCTAAATGAAAAACTGTTTTTT.